This T cell receptor beta chain stems from a study of radiation and T cells in renal cell carcinoma. General study findings and limits: Baseline intratumoral clonotype presence is unknown without pretreatment biopsies.

Time point noted: baseline pretreatment blood. Described treatment: 15 Gy SBRT to primary tumor, nephrectomy 4 weeks later. Serial blood draws occurred at baseline and 2 and 4 weeks post-SBRT. This clone was detected only a few times. Antigen: not known. Libraries were prepared by immunoSEQ multiplex PCR; TCRdb keeps only in-frame clonotypes and omits some of them. This table has approximately 150,000 clones, 88% appearing once. Trimming removed 5 bases from V and 13 bases from J, with 14 bases in between. The CDR3 is 10 residues long. CDR1 and CDR2 (germline): GTSNPN, SVGIG (reference sequence). The chain recombines TRBV30 with TRBJ1-2; possible D gene TRBD1, 5 bases. The source is a woman in her seventies with renal cell carcinoma. Sequences were derived from blood, sampled from a patient whose treatment included radiotherapy and nephrectomy. The CDR3 spells CAWGTGGRTF. The DNA of the CDR3 is TGTGCCTGGGGAACAGGAGGACGCACCTTC.